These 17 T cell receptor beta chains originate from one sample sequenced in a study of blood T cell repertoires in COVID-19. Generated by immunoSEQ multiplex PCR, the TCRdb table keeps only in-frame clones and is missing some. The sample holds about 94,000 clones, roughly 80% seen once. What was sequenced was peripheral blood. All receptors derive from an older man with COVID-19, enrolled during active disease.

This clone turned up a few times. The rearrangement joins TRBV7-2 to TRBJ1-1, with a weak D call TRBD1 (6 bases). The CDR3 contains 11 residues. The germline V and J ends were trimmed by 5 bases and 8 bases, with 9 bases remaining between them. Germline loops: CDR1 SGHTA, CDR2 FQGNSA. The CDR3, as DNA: TGTGCCAGCAGCGTCGGGACAGAAGCTTTCTTT. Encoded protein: CASSVGTEAFF.

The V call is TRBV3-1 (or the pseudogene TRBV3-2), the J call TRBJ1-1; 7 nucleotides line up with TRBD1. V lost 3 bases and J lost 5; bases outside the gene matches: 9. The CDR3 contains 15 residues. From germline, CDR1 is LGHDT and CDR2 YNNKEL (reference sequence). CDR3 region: CASSQGRQGRTEAFF. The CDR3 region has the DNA TGTGCCAGCAGCCAGGGAAGACAGGGCCGTACTGAAGCTTTCTTT.

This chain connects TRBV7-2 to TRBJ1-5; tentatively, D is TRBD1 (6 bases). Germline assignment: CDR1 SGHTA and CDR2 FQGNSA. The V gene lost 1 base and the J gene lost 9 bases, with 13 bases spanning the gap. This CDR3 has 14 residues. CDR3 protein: CASSLGGGRMPQHF. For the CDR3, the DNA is TGTGCCAGCAGCTTAGGCGGGGGCCGTATGCCCCAGCATTTT.

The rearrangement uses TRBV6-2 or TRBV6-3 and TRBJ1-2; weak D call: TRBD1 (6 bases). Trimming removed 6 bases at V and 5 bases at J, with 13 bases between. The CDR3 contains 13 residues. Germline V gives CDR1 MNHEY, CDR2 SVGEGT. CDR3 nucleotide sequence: TGTGCCAGCAGCCGTGCGGGGGCTTATGGCTACACCTTC. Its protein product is CASSRAGAYGYTF.

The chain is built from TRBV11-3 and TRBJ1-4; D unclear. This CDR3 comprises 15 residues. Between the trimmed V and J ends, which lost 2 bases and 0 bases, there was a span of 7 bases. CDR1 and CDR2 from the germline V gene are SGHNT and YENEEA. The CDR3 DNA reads TGTGCCAGCAGCTTACCGGGAGCAACTAATGAAAAACTGTTTTTT. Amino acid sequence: CASSLPGATNEKLFF.

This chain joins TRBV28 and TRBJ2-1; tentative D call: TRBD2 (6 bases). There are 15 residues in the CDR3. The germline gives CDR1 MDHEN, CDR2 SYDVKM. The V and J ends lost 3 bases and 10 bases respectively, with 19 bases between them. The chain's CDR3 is CASSFRAGGLGEQFF. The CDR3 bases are TGTGCCAGCAGTTTTCGCGCCGGGGGACTGGGCGAGCAGTTCTTC.

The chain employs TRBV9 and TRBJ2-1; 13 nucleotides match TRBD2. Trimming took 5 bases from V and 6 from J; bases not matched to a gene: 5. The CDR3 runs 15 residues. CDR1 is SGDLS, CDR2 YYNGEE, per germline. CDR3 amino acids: CASSFTSGRVNEQFF. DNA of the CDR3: TGTGCCAGCAGTTTTACTAGCGGGAGGGTCAATGAGCAGTTCTTC.

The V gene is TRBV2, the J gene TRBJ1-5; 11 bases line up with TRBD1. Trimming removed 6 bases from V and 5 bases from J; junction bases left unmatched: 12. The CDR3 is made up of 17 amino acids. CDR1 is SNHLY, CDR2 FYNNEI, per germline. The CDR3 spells CASSTGTGGVGDQPQHF. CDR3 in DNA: TGTGCCAGCAGCACCGGGACAGGGGGTGTGGGGGATCAGCCCCAGCATTTT.

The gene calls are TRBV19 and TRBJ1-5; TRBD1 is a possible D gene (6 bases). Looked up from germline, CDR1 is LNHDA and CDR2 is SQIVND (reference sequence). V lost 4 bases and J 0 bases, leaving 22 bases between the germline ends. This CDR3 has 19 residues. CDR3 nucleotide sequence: TGTGCCAGTAGTAAGTCGGCCAGGGGCTCTACTTATAGCAATCAGCCCCAGCATTTT. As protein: CASSKSARGSTYSNQPQHF.

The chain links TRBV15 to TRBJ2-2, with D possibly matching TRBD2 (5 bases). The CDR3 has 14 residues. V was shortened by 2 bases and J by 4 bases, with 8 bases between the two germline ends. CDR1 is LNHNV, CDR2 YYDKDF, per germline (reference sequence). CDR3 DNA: TGTGCCACCAGCAGATCGGGATCCACCGGGGAGCTGTTTTTT. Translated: CATSRSGSTGELFF.

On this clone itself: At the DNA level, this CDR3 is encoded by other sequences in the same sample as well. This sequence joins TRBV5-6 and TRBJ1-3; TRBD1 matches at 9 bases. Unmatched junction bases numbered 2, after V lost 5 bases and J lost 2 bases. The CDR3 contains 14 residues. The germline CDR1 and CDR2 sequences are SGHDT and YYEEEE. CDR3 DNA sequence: TGTGCCAGCAGGCGGACAGGGGCTGGAAACACCATATATTTT. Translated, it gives CASRRTGAGNTIYF.

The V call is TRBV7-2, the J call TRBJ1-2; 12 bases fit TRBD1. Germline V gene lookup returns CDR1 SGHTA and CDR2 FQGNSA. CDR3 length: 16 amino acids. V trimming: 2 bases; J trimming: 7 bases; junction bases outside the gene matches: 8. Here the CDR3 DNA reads TGTGCCAGCAGCTTAAGATTGGGACAGGGGGCGTCTGGCTACACCTTC. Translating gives CASSLRLGQGASGYTF.

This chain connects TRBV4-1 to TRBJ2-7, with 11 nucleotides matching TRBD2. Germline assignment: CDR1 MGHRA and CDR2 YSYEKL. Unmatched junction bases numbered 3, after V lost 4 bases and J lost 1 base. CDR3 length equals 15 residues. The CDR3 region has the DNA TGCGCCAGCAGCCCCCGACTAGCGGGATCCTACGAGCAGTACTTC. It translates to CASSPRLAGSYEQYF.

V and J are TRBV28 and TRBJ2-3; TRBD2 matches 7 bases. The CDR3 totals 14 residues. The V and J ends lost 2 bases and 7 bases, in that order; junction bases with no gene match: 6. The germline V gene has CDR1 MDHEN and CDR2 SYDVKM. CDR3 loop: CASSLLGRLHTQYF. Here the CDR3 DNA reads TGTGCCAGCAGTTTACTCGGGAGGTTACATACGCAGTATTTT.

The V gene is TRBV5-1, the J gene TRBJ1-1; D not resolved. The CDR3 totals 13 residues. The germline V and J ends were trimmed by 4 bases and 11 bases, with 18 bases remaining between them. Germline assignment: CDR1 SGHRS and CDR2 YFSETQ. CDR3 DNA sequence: TGCGCCAGCAGCCCCCTCCAGGCTTCTATTGCTTTCTTT. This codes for CASSPLQASIAFF.

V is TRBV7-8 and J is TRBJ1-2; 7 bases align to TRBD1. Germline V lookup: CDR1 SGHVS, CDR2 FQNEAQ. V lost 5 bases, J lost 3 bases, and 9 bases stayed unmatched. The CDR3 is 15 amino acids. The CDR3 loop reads CASSRQGEVDYGYTF. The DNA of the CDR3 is TGTGCCAGCAGCCGTCAGGGGGAGGTTGACTATGGCTACACCTTC.

CDR3 loop: CASSYSGQGAGGYTF. Here the CDR3 DNA reads TGTGCCAGCAGTTACAGTGGACAGGGGGCCGGTGGCTACACCTTC. The genes are TRBV6-5 and TRBJ1-2; 11 nucleotides agree with TRBD1. V lost 2 bases and J lost 7; bases outside the gene matches: 6. The CDR3 is 15 amino acids. Germline V gene sequence: CDR1 MNHEY, CDR2 SVGAGI.